The rows below give T cell receptor beta chains drawn from one sample of a study of shared clonotypes between healthy human individuals. The table came from immunoSEQ multiplex PCR; TCRdb's copy has only in-frame clones and leaves some out. Among some 2,000,000 clones listed, roughly 95% were seen once. The sample comprised naive CD8+ T cells sorted from blood. All receptors come from a man younger than 30 in good health. The CDR3 runs from the conserved cysteine through the conserved F or W. A D gene is named only where the DNA matches it firmly. The size field is filled for only some rows; it gives once, few, many or a size class.

d_gene,v_gene,j_gene,len,abundance,CDR3nt,CDR3aa
TRBD2,TRBV5-1,TRBJ2-1,15,NA,TGCGCCAGCAGCTTGACGGGGGGGCCCTCCAATGAGCAGTTCTTC,CASSLTGGPSNEQFF
NA,TRBV5-1,TRBJ2-7,15,NA,TGCGCCAGCAGCTTGGTTGTCGACCGGTTTTACGAGCAGTACTTC,CASSLVVDRFYEQYF
TRBD1,TRBV6-6,TRBJ1-1,15,NA,TGTGCCAGCAGTTACCCGGACAGGGTAGACACTGAAGCTTTCTTT,CASSYPDRVDTEAFF
NA,TRBV11-2,TRBJ2-5,13,NA,TGTGCCAGCAGCTTTGAATTCAGGGAGACCCAGTACTTC,CASSFEFRETQYF
NA,TRBV6-6,TRBJ2-7,13,NA,TGTGCCAGCAGTTACTCAACAGGGTTTGAGCAGTACTTC,CASSYSTGFEQYF
NA,TRBV19,TRBJ1-1,13,NA,TGTGCCAGTAGTCCCGTATTGAGCACTGAAGCTTTCTTT,CASSPVLSTEAFF
NA,TRBV6-1,TRBJ1-6,18,NA,TGTGCCAGCAGTGAAGAGAGGGGACATGGCAGGGCAAATTCACCCCTCCACTTT,CASSEERGHGRANSPLHF
NA,TRBV6-1,TRBJ2-5,15,NA,TGTGCCAGCAGTAGCTGGGACGGGATGGGAGAGACCCAGTACTTC,CASSSWDGMGETQYF
NA,TRBV5-4,TRBJ2-7,14,NA,TGTGCCAGCAGCCACAGTAACGGTCCCTACGAGCAGTACTTC,CASSHSNGPYEQYF
TRBD1,TRBV2,TRBJ1-2,13,NA,TGTGCCAGCAGTGAAGAGACAGGGAACGGCTACACCTTC,CASSEETGNGYTF
TRBD1,TRBV28,TRBJ2-7,15,NA,TGTGCCAGCAGTTCCATGGGACAGGGGGACTACGAGCAGTACTTC,CASSSMGQGDYEQYF
TRBD1,TRBV4-1,TRBJ2-7,17,NA,TGCGCCAGCAGCGTAGTTCTCGGGACAGGCACATCCTACGAGCAGTACTTC,CASSVVLGTGTSYEQYF
NA,TRBV7-9,TRBJ1-4,16,NA,TGTGCCAGCAGCTTAGCCTTTTGGGAGTATAATGAAAAACTGTTTTTT,CASSLAFWEYNEKLFF
NA,TRBV5-6,TRBJ2-7,18,once,TGTGCCAGCAGCTTCAACAGTAATTCTCCCAGAAACTCCTACGAGCAGTACTTC,CASSFNSNSPRNSYEQYF
NA,TRBV7-9,TRBJ2-3,15,NA,TGTGCCAGCAGCGACACAGGATCTAGCACAGATACGCAGTATTTT,CASSDTGSSTDTQYF
TRBD1,TRBV4-3,TRBJ2-7,16,NA,TGCGCCAGCAGACTCAATCCGGGACAGGGTTCCTACGAGCAGTACTTC,CASRLNPGQGSYEQYF